Listed below are T cell receptor beta chains from one sample, sequenced in a study of T-cell reconstitution after alpha-beta-depleted transplantation in children. TCRdb re-called the PCR reads with MiXCR, one entry per CDR3 protein. This repertoire shows about 610,000 distinct CDR3 sequences, roughly 10% found once; its top ten account for less than 5%. The sequencing here drew on PBMCs from the stem cell graft donor, taken from the stem cell graft. These receptors all come from a human donor who donated a stem cell graft to a child with acute myeloid leukemia. The CDR3 runs from the conserved cysteine through the conserved F or W. Each record gives: D gene, J gene, V gene, CDR3 length, clone size, CDR3 DNA, CDR3 protein. The D gene is left open where the match is weak. Size is omitted from some rows. Given values are once, few, many or a class for expanded clones.

d_gene: TRBD1
j_gene: TRBJ2-2
v_gene: TRBV20-1
len: 15
abundance: .
CDR3nt: TGCAGTTGGGGCCTTCCGACAGGGCAGGGCGGGGAGCTGTTTTTT
CDR3aa: CSWGLPTGQGGELFF

d_gene: TRBD1
j_gene: TRBJ1-1
v_gene: TRBV10-3
len: 15
abundance: many
CDR3nt: TGTGCCGCTCGGGACAGGGGGTTTCAGAACACTGAAGCTTTCTTT
CDR3aa: CAARDRGFQNTEAFF

d_gene: TRBD1
j_gene: TRBJ1-5
v_gene: TRBV6-1
len: 14
abundance: .
CDR3nt: TGTGCCAGCAGCGGGACAGGGACTAATCAGCCCCAGCATTTT
CDR3aa: CASSGTGTNQPQHF

d_gene: .
j_gene: TRBJ2-1
v_gene: TRBV7-2
len: 14
abundance: few
CDR3nt: TGTGCCAGCAGCCCTGTAGGGGGATACAATGAGCAGTTCTTC
CDR3aa: CASSPVGGYNEQFF

d_gene: .
j_gene: TRBJ2-3
v_gene: TRBV12-3/TRBV12-4
len: 13
abundance: many
CDR3nt: TGTGCCAGCGACGGACGGAACACAGATACGCAGTATTTT
CDR3aa: CASDGRNTDTQYF

d_gene: TRBD2
j_gene: TRBJ2-5
v_gene: TRBV7-2
len: 15
abundance: .
CDR3nt: TGTGCCAGCAGCTTGCTAGCGGGAGTTCCAGAGACCCAGTACTTC
CDR3aa: CASSLLAGVPETQYF

d_gene: TRBD2
j_gene: TRBJ2-7
v_gene: TRBV4-3
len: 15
abundance: .
CDR3nt: TGCGCCAGCAGCCAAGAGGGAAGCGGGAGGGGCGAGCAGTACTTC
CDR3aa: CASSQEGSGRGEQYF

d_gene: .
j_gene: TRBJ2-3
v_gene: TRBV5-1
len: 16
abundance: .
CDR3nt: TGCGCCAGCAGCGGTGGACTATCCTCTCGCACAGATACGCAGTATTTT
CDR3aa: CASSGGLSSRTDTQYF

d_gene: .
j_gene: TRBJ2-7
v_gene: TRBV4-3
len: 16
abundance: .
CDR3nt: TGCGCCAGCAGCCAAGAGGGGTCCGTGCCAACGTACGAGCAGTACTTC
CDR3aa: CASSQEGSVPTYEQYF

d_gene: .
j_gene: TRBJ1-1
v_gene: TRBV29-1
len: 13
abundance: few
CDR3nt: TGCAGCGTTCGCCCGGACGTCCCCATGGAGGCTTTCTTT
CDR3aa: CSVRPDVPMEAFF

d_gene: .
j_gene: TRBJ2-3
v_gene: TRBV7-2
len: 13
abundance: many
CDR3nt: TGTGCCAGCAGCTTGACCGAGGGGGGTACGCAGTATTTT
CDR3aa: CASSLTEGGTQYF

d_gene: TRBD2
j_gene: TRBJ2-1
v_gene: TRBV7-7
len: 18
abundance: .
CDR3nt: TGTGCTAGCAGCTTATTCCTTGGACTAGCGACAGACTACAATGAGCAGTTCTTC
CDR3aa: CASSLFLGLATDYNEQFF

d_gene: TRBD2
j_gene: TRBJ2-1
v_gene: TRBV20-1
len: 15
abundance: few
CDR3nt: TGCAGTGCTAGAGATTCGGGGGGGTCCTACAATGAGCAGTTCTTC
CDR3aa: CSARDSGGSYNEQFF

d_gene: .
j_gene: TRBJ1-1
v_gene: TRBV5-1
len: 14
abundance: few
CDR3nt: TGCGCCAGCGGTACTTTGCAGGGGAACACTGAAGCTTTCTTT
CDR3aa: CASGTLQGNTEAFF

d_gene: TRBD1
j_gene: TRBJ2-2
v_gene: TRBV29-1
len: 13
abundance: few
CDR3nt: TGCAGCGTTGATGGACAGGGGTCCGGGGAGCTGTTTTTT
CDR3aa: CSVDGQGSGELFF

d_gene: .
j_gene: TRBJ2-7
v_gene: TRBV7-3
len: 15
abundance: .
CDR3nt: TGTGCCAGCAGCCCCACTAGGTCCGGATCCTACGAGCAGTACTTC
CDR3aa: CASSPTRSGSYEQYF

d_gene: .
j_gene: TRBJ2-1
v_gene: TRBV6-6
len: 13
abundance: .
CDR3nt: TGTGCCAGCACTCCACCGCCCGGGTTTGAGCAGTTCTTC
CDR3aa: CASTPPPGFEQFF

d_gene: .
j_gene: TRBJ2-7
v_gene: TRBV29-1
len: 13
abundance: many
CDR3nt: TGCAGCGTTGAAACCCAGGGGAGGGACGAGCAGTACTTC
CDR3aa: CSVETQGRDEQYF

d_gene: TRBD2
j_gene: TRBJ2-7
v_gene: TRBV5-1
len: 16
abundance: few
CDR3nt: TGCGCCAGCAGCTTGGTCTTTAGCGGGGTAGGCTACGAGCAGTACTTC
CDR3aa: CASSLVFSGVGYEQYF

d_gene: .
j_gene: TRBJ1-6
v_gene: TRBV6-4
len: 17
abundance: .
CDR3nt: TGTGCCAGCAGTGCCAGGGACTCAAGCTCCTATAATTCACCCCTCCACTTT
CDR3aa: CASSARDSSSYNSPLHF

d_gene: .
j_gene: TRBJ2-4
v_gene: TRBV3-1
len: 12
abundance: .
CDR3nt: TGTGCCAGCAGCCACGGGGAAAACATTCAGTACTTC
CDR3aa: CASSHGENIQYF

d_gene: .
j_gene: TRBJ2-2
v_gene: TRBV27
len: 16
abundance: many
CDR3nt: TGTGCCAGCAGTTTACTACAGGGCCTCAACACCGGGGAGCTGTTTTTT
CDR3aa: CASSLLQGLNTGELFF

d_gene: .
j_gene: TRBJ2-7
v_gene: TRBV27
len: 14
abundance: many
CDR3nt: TGTGCCAGCAGTTTGAATCTAGCTTCCTACGAGCAGTACTTC
CDR3aa: CASSLNLASYEQYF

d_gene: .
j_gene: TRBJ1-1
v_gene: TRBV28
len: 12
abundance: .
CDR3nt: TGTGCCAGCAGCACCCTTTTGTGGGAAGCTTTCTTT
CDR3aa: CASSTLLWEAFF

d_gene: .
j_gene: TRBJ1-1
v_gene: TRBV7-9
len: 11
abundance: few
CDR3nt: TGTGCCAGCAGCTCTAGAGGGGAAGCTTTCTTT
CDR3aa: CASSSRGEAFF

d_gene: TRBD2
j_gene: TRBJ2-7
v_gene: TRBV7-9
len: 14
abundance: .
CDR3nt: TGTGCCAGCAGCTGGACTAGCGGGAGCGGGGAGCAGTACTTC
CDR3aa: CASSWTSGSGEQYF

d_gene: .
j_gene: TRBJ2-3
v_gene: TRBV7-9
len: 13
abundance: .
CDR3nt: TGTGCCAGCAGCCCCGGGACTCGAGATACGCAGTATTTT
CDR3aa: CASSPGTRDTQYF

d_gene: .
j_gene: TRBJ2-5
v_gene: TRBV25-1
len: 15
abundance: .
CDR3nt: TGTGCCAGCAGGTCCGCCGGCAGGGGAAAAGAGACCCAGTACTTC
CDR3aa: CASRSAGRGKETQYF

d_gene: .
j_gene: TRBJ2-3
v_gene: TRBV18
len: 13
abundance: many
CDR3nt: TGTGCCAGCTCACCAGGAAGCGGAGATACGCAGTATTTT
CDR3aa: CASSPGSGDTQYF

d_gene: .
j_gene: TRBJ2-1
v_gene: TRBV20-1
len: 13
abundance: many
CDR3nt: TGCAGTGCCCTGGATCTGCCGTCCGGTGAGCAGTTCTTC
CDR3aa: CSALDLPSGEQFF

d_gene: .
j_gene: TRBJ2-5
v_gene: TRBV7-2
len: 15
abundance: few
CDR3nt: TGTGCCAGCAGCTTAGACTCGTCTAGGACGGAGACCCAGTACTTC
CDR3aa: CASSLDSSRTETQYF

d_gene: .
j_gene: TRBJ1-4
v_gene: TRBV5-1
len: 16
abundance: .
CDR3nt: TGCGCCAGCAGCTACGGGGAGGCAGTGGCTAATGAAAAACTGTTTTTT
CDR3aa: CASSYGEAVANEKLFF

d_gene: .
j_gene: TRBJ2-1
v_gene: TRBV29-1
len: 13
abundance: many
CDR3nt: TGCAGCGTGAGGAGGGTTAGCGAGGATGAGCAGTTCTTC
CDR3aa: CSVRRVSEDEQFF

d_gene: .
j_gene: TRBJ2-1
v_gene: TRBV20-1
len: 14
abundance: .
CDR3nt: TGCAGTGCCCCCCGGACTATACGATACAATGAGCAGTTCTTC
CDR3aa: CSAPRTIRYNEQFF

d_gene: .
j_gene: TRBJ2-1
v_gene: TRBV29-1
len: 13
abundance: many
CDR3nt: TGCAGCGTCCCCGGGGAGCTAGCCGGTGAGCAGTTCTTC
CDR3aa: CSVPGELAGEQFF

d_gene: .
j_gene: TRBJ1-1
v_gene: TRBV20-1
len: 12
abundance: .
CDR3nt: TGCAGTGGAGGGAGGGGGACAACTGAAGCTTTCTTT
CDR3aa: CSGGRGTTEAFF

d_gene: TRBD1
j_gene: TRBJ2-7
v_gene: TRBV7-9
len: 15
abundance: many
CDR3nt: TGTGCCAGCAGCTCAATCCGGGACAGCTCCTACGAGCAGTACTTC
CDR3aa: CASSSIRDSSYEQYF

d_gene: TRBD1
j_gene: TRBJ2-5
v_gene: TRBV19
len: 15
abundance: many
CDR3nt: TGTGCCAGTAGTAGCGGACAGGGGGCACGGGAGACCCAGTACTTC
CDR3aa: CASSSGQGARETQYF

d_gene: TRBD1
j_gene: TRBJ2-1
v_gene: TRBV6-5
len: 17
abundance: .
CDR3nt: TGTGCCAGCAGTTACAAGCCGGGACAGGGATCCTACAATGAGCAGTTCTTC
CDR3aa: CASSYKPGQGSYNEQFF

d_gene: TRBD2
j_gene: TRBJ2-1
v_gene: TRBV15
len: 17
abundance: many
CDR3nt: TGTGCCACCAGCAGAGAAACTAGCGGGAGGAAGAGGAATGAGCAGTTCTTC
CDR3aa: CATSRETSGRKRNEQFF

d_gene: .
j_gene: TRBJ2-5
v_gene: TRBV7-9
len: 12
abundance: .
CDR3nt: TGTGCCAGCAGCCCCGAAGGCAGGACCCAGTACTTC
CDR3aa: CASSPEGRTQYF

d_gene: .
j_gene: TRBJ2-5
v_gene: TRBV29-1
len: 14
abundance: .
CDR3nt: TGCAGCGTGCGCCGACAGGCTATTGGTGAGACCCAGTACTTC
CDR3aa: CSVRRQAIGETQYF

d_gene: TRBD2
j_gene: TRBJ2-7
v_gene: TRBV29-1
len: 15
abundance: .
CDR3nt: TGCAGCGTTGCTATATCCGGGAGGGGCTCCTACGAGCAGTACTTC
CDR3aa: CSVAISGRGSYEQYF

d_gene: TRBD2
j_gene: TRBJ2-4
v_gene: TRBV6-1
len: 15
abundance: many
CDR3nt: TGTGCCATAAGAAGGGGTAGCGGGAGAAAAAACATTCAGTACTTC
CDR3aa: CAIRRGSGRKNIQYF

d_gene: TRBD2
j_gene: TRBJ2-1
v_gene: TRBV4-3
len: 15
abundance: few
CDR3nt: TGCGCCAGCAGCCAAGCTTCGAGGACTAGCGGGGAGCAGTTCTTC
CDR3aa: CASSQASRTSGEQFF

d_gene: .
j_gene: TRBJ1-5
v_gene: TRBV6-5
len: 15
abundance: few
CDR3nt: TGTGCCAGCAGTTACCAGGGGACCCCCAATCAGCCCCAGCATTTT
CDR3aa: CASSYQGTPNQPQHF

d_gene: .
j_gene: TRBJ1-2
v_gene: TRBV2
len: 13
abundance: .
CDR3nt: TGTGCCAGCACACAACGCGGAAACTATGGCTACACCTTC
CDR3aa: CASTQRGNYGYTF

d_gene: .
j_gene: TRBJ1-6
v_gene: TRBV15
len: 15
abundance: .
CDR3nt: TGTGCCACCAGCAAACCCCCGGGACAAAGCTCACCCCTCCACTTT
CDR3aa: CATSKPPGQSSPLHF

d_gene: .
j_gene: TRBJ2-5
v_gene: TRBV11-2
len: 18
abundance: .
CDR3nt: TGTGCCAGCAGAGGGGGAACCCGGGACCGCGGGGAGGGTGGGACCCAGTACTTC
CDR3aa: CASRGGTRDRGEGGTQYF